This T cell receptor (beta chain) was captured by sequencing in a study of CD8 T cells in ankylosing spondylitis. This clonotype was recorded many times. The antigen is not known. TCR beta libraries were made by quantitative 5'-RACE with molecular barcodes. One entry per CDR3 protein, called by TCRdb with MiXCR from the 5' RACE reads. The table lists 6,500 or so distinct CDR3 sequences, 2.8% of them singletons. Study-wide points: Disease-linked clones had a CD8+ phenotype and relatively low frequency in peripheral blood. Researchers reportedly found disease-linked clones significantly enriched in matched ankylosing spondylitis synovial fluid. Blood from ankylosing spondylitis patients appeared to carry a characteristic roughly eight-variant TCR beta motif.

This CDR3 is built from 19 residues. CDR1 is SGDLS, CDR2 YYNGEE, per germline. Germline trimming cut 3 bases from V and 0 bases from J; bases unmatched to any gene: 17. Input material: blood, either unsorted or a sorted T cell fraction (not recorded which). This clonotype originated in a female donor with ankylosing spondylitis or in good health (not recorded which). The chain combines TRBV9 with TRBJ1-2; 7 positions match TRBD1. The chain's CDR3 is CASSEGVPGQPLANYGYTF. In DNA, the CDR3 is TGTGCCAGCAGCGAGGGGGTCCCGGGACAGCCATTAGCTAACTATGGCTACACCTTC.